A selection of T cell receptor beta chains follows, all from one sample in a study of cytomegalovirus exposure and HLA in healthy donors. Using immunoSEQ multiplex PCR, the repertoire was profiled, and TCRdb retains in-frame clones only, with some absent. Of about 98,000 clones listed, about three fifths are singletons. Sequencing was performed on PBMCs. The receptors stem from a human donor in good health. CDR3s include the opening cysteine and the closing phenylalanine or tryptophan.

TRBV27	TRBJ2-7	CASSFGLLYEQYF
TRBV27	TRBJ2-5	CASKSLGLETQYF
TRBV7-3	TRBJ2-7	CASLLSEGSYEQYF
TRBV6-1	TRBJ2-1	CASSAGLAGVGYEQFF
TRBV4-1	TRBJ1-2	CASSQELGQGYGYTF
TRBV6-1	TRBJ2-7	CASCHRGYEQYF
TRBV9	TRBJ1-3	CASSTPRGNLNTIYF
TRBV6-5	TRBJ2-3	CASSRDSLSTDTQYF
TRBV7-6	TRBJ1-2	CASSPPEGSFGGYTF
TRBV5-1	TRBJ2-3	CASSSPTGGPDTQYF
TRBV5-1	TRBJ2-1	CASSTIAGGYNEQFF
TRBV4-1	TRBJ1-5	CASSQAGTGNQPQHF
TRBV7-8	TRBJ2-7	CASSSPTSGRFEQYF
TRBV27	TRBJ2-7	CASSYSGEESYEQYF
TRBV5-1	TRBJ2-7	CASSPRWLYEQYF
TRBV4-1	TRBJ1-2	CASSPQGARGYTF
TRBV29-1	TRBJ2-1	CSTRGASGRSPSYNEQFF
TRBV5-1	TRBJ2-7	CASSVGTGNVYEQYF
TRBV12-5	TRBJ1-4	CASGLIPRLRGPREKLFF
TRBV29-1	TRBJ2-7	CSVRDRGKLYEQYF
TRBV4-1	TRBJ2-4	CASSQVAGGPVSKNIQYF
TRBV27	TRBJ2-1	CASSLSLVSNEQFF
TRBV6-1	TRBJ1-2	CASTWTGSESYTF
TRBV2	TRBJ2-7	CASRDHSQGYEQYF
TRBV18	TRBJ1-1	CASSRQGGTAEAFF
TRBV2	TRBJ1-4	CATRHRQGQGKNEKLFF
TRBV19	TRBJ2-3	CASSWRQGKDTQYF
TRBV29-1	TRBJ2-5	CSVVGRGIEYPQETQYF
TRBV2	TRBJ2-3	CGASTDTQYF
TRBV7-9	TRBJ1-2	CASSTQLGGAQHGYTF
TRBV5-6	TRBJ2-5	CASSLFQGAGEQYF
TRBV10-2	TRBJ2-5	CASSERRDAQYF
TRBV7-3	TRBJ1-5	CASSPSRDAPQHF
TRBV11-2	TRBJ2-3	CASSLAHTDTQYF
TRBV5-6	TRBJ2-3	CASSLGTVSTDTQYF
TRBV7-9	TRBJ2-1	CASSLASYNEQFF
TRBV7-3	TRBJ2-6	CASSLLSAGANVLTF
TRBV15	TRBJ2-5	CATSKTTRDYFQETQYF
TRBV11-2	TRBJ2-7	CASSLDRGGQYF
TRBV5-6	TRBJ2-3	CASSFVASGMTDTQYF
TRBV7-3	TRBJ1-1	CASSLTGQSEAFF
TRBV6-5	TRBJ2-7	CASSYSMDRGSYEQYF
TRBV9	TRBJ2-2	CASSVGRGTSVPGELFF
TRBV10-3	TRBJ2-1	CAIWETGVTNEQFF